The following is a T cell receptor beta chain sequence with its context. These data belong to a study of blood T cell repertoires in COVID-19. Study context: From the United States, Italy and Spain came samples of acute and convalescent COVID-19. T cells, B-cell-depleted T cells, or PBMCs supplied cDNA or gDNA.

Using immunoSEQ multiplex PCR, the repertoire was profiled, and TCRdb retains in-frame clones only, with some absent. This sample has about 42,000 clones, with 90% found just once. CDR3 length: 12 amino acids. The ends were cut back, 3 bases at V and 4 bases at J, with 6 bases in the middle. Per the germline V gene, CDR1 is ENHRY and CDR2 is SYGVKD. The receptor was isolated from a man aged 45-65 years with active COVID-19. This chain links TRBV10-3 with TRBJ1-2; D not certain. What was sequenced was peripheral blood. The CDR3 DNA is TGTGCCATCAGTGACGACTTCTATGGCTACACCTTC. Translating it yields CAISDDFYGYTF.